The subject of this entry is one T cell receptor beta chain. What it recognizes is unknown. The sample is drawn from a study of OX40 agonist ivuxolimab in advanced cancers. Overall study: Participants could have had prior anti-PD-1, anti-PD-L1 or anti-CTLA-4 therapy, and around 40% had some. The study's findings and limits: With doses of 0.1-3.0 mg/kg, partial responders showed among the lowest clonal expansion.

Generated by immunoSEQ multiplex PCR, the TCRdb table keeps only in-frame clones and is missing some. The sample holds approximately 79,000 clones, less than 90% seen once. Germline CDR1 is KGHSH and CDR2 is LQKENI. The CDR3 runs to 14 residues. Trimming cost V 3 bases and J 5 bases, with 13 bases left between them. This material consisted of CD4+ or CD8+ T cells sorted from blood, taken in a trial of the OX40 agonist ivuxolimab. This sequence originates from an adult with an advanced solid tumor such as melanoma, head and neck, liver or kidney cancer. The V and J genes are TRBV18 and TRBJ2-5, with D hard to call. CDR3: CASSPYPKSETQYF. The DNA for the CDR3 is TGTGCCAGCTCACCTTATCCAAAGTCGGAGACCCAGTACTTC. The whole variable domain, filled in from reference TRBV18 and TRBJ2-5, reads NAGVMQNPRHLVRRRGQEARLRCSPMKGHSHVYWYRQLPEEGLKFMVYLQKENIIDESGMPKERFSAEFPKEGPSILRIQQVVRGDSAAYFCASSPYPKSETQYFGPGTRLLVL.